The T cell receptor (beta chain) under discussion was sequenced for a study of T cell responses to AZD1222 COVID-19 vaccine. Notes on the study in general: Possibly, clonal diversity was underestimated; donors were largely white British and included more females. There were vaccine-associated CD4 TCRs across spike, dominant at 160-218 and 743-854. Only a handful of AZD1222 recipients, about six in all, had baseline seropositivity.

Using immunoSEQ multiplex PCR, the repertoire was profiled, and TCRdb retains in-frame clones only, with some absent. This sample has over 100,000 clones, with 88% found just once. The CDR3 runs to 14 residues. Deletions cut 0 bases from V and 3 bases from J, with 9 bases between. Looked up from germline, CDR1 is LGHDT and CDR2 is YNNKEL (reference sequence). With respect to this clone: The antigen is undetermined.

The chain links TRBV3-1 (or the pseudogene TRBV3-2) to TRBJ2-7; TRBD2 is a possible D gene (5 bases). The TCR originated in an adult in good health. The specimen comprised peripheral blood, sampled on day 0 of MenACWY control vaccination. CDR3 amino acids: CASSQDVTSYEQYF. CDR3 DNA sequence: TGTGCCAGCAGCCAAGATGTTACTAGCTACGAGCAGTACTTC.